Each of the 28 T cell receptor beta chains below was sequenced from the same sample in a study of glioma-infiltrating T cells after dendritic cell vaccination. The method was immunoSEQ multiplex PCR; TCRdb's version includes in-frame clones alone and lacks a portion of them. Here the sample spans 98,000 or so clones, about 85% being singletons. Sample time point: after dendritic cell vaccination, including at tumor progression/relapse. The sample was blood, taken after dendritic cell vaccination. The receptor source for this set is a human donor with glioblastoma.

The table lists this clone with a few counts. The chain has TRBV18 and TRBJ1-2; possibly TRBD1 for D (6 bases). Trimming removed 6 bases from V and 2 bases from J, with 13 bases in between. The CDR3 is made up of 14 amino acids. Germline loops: CDR1 KGHSH, CDR2 LQKENI. Here the CDR3 reads CASSRGQSNYGYTF. The CDR3 nucleotides read TGTGCCAGCTCGCGAGGACAGAGCAACTATGGCTACACCTTC. Based on the CDR3 plus reference TRBV18 and TRBJ1-2, the full variable domain is NAGVMQNPRHLVRRRGQEARLRCSPMKGHSHVYWYRQLPEEGLKFMVYLQKENIIDESGMPKERFSAEFPKEGPSILRIQQVVRGDSAAYFCASSRGQSNYGYTFGSGTRLTVV.

The chain couples TRBV9 to TRBJ1-1; D ambiguous. Germline lookup yields CDR1 SGDLS and CDR2 YYNGEE. The CDR3 is 16 amino acids. V was pared by 3 bases and J by 5 bases, with 20 bases between. CDR3 in amino acids: CASSAGLLPPETEAFF. The DNA of the CDR3 is TGTGCCAGCAGCGCCGGACTTCTCCCACCGGAGACTGAAGCTTTCTTT.

The J gene is TRBJ2-1, the V gene TRBV19; perhaps TRBD1 as D (6 bases). Germline loops: CDR1 LNHDA, CDR2 SQIVND (reference sequence). The CDR3 totals 15 residues. Trimming stripped 5 bases from V and 0 bases from J, with 11 bases between. CDR3 region: CASSATGFSYNEQFF. CDR3 coding DNA: TGTGCCAGTAGTGCGACAGGTTTCTCCTACAATGAGCAGTTCTTC.

On this clone: An end of the junction does not agree with germline; a read error may underlie this. J is TRBJ2-3 and V is TRBV7-7; 12 nucleotides match TRBD2. The CDR3 length is 16 residues. Per germline, CDR1 SSHAT and CDR2 FNYEAQ (reference sequence). CDR3 sequence reads: CASSPGLAGGADTQYF. DNA of the CDR3: TGTGCTAGCAGCCCAGGGCTAGCGGGGGGGGCAGATACGCAGTATTTT.

This CDR3 is CASSLVSSGRIETQYF. The CDR3 DNA sequence: TGCGCCAGCAGCTTGGTATCTAGCGGGAGAATAGAGACCCAGTACTTC. The rearrangement links TRBV5-1 to TRBJ2-5; 10 positions agree with TRBD2. CDR1 is SGHRS, CDR2 YFSETQ, per germline. V lost 0 bases and J lost 4; bases outside the gene matches: 6. CDR3 length equals 16 residues.

The chain recombines TRBV19 with TRBJ2-1, with 11 bases lining up with TRBD1. Germline V gene lookup returns CDR1 LNHDA and CDR2 SQIVND (reference sequence). This CDR3 is 14 amino acids long. J gave up 12 bases and V 5 bases, and 9 bases lay outside the gene matches. This CDR3 reads CASSDRDRGFGQFF. As DNA, the CDR3 is TGTGCCAGTAGTGATCGGGACAGGGGGTTCGGGCAGTTCTTC. The whole variable domain, filled in from reference TRBV19 and TRBJ2-1, reads DGGITQSPKYLFRKEGQNVTLSCEQNLNHDAMYWYRQDPGQGLRLIYYSQIVNDFQKGDIAEGYSVSREKKESFPLTVTSAQKNPTAFYLCASSDRDRGFGQFFGPGTRLTVL.

This rearrangement joins TRBV5-1 to TRBJ1-5; D is unclear. Trimming pared 0 bases from V and 3 bases from J, leaving 10 bases between. Per the germline V gene, CDR1 is SGHRS and CDR2 is YFSETQ. The CDR3 is 15 amino acids. The CDR3, as DNA: TGCGCCAGCAGCTTGGCAGGAGGAGTCAATCAGCCCCAGCATTTT. It yields the protein CASSLAGGVNQPQHF.

The chain couples TRBV30 to TRBJ2-6; unclear D gene. Germline assignment: CDR1 GTSNPN and CDR2 SVGIG (reference sequence). V was pared by 2 bases and J by 0 bases, with 8 bases between. This CDR3 is 15 amino acids long. Written as DNA, the CDR3 is TGTGCCTGGAGTACCGGTCACTCTGGGGCCAACGTCCTGACTTTC. Translated: CAWSTGHSGANVLTF.

A single count supports this clone. The chain links TRBV14 to TRBJ1-2; no definite D call. V was trimmed by 0 bases and J by 1 base, leaving 9 bases between them. Per the germline V gene, CDR1 is SGHDN and CDR2 is FVKESK. CDR3 size: 15 residues. The CDR3 DNA sequence: TGTGCCAGCAGCCAAGATCGTGGCAATAACTATGGCTACACCTTC. Translated, it gives CASSQDRGNNYGYTF.

This chain links TRBV5-1 with TRBJ2-1; 9 nucleotides line up with TRBD2. The J segment lost 4 bases and the V segment lost 4 bases, leaving 6 bases of the junction unmatched. Per germline, CDR1 SGHRS and CDR2 YFSETQ. The CDR3 loop spans 15 amino acids. As DNA, the CDR3 is TGCGCCAGCAGCGCGGAGACTAGCGGATACAATGAGCAGTTCTTC. It encodes CASSAETSGYNEQFF.

The V and J genes are TRBV5-6 and TRBJ2-7, with 7 bases matching TRBD1. The V gene's germline CDR1 is SGHDT and CDR2 YYEEEE. The CDR3 sequence is 13 residues long. J gave up 8 bases and V 0 bases, and 5 bases lay outside the gene matches. The DNA of the CDR3 is TGTGCCAGCAGCTTGGTAGGCAGGGGGAAGCAGTACTTC. It specifies CASSLVGRGKQYF.

This clone was seen only once. This chain links TRBV4-1 with TRBJ1-2; 9 bases align to TRBD1. Germline values: CDR1 MGHRA, CDR2 YSYEKL. The V and J ends lost 4 bases and 9 bases, in that order; junction bases with no gene match: 15. This CDR3 has 16 amino acids. The CDR3 DNA sequence: TGCGCCAGCAGCCGGGAGGGACAGGGCGTTTTTCGAAGCTACACCTTC. It yields the protein CASSREGQGVFRSYTF.

The rearrangement uses TRBV7-9 and TRBJ2-1; D possibly corresponds to TRBD2 (6 bases). The length of the CDR3 is 15 residues. Germline CDR1 reads SEHNR; CDR2 reads FQNEAQ (reference sequence). Trimming cost V 6 bases and J 5 bases, with 17 bases left between them. CDR3 nucleotides: TGTGCCAGCAGAACACCGGGACTTACTAACAATGAGCAGTTCTTC. Residues: CASRTPGLTNNEQFF.

V and J are TRBV5-4 and TRBJ2-3; D unclear. V shed 2 bases and J shed 4 bases, with 8 bases lying between them. This CDR3 region has 13 residues. CDR1 and CDR2 (germline): SGHNT, YYREEE (reference sequence). The CDR3 bases are TGTGCCAGCAGCTTCGACAACGCAGATACGCAGTATTTT. This sequence encodes CASSFDNADTQYF.

The chain recombines TRBV6-1 with TRBJ2-5; 7 bases are a match to TRBD1. The CDR3 sequence is 14 residues long. Germline loops: CDR1 MNHNS, CDR2 SASEGT. V trimming: 5 bases; J trimming: 2 bases; junction bases outside the gene matches: 5. CDR3 coding DNA: TGTGCCAGCAGTCACACGGGACAGCAAGAGACCCAGTACTTC. It is translated as CASSHTGQQETQYF.

This clone showed up just a few times. The V gene is TRBV27, the J gene TRBJ2-3; TRBD2 matches at 11 bases. Germline CDR1 and CDR2: MNHEY and SMNVEV (reference sequence). Trimming at V came to 7 bases and at J to 4 bases, leaving 4 bases not matched to a gene. This CDR3 is 14 amino acids long. CDR3 coding DNA: TGTGCCAGCACCCCACTAGCGGGGGCAGATACGCAGTATTTT. It codes for CASTPLAGADTQYF.

This chain connects TRBV6-1 to TRBJ1-5; D is unclear. This CDR3 region has 14 residues. Germline values: CDR1 MNHNS, CDR2 SASEGT. Trimming removed 0 bases at V and 15 bases at J, with 18 bases between. CDR3 in amino acids: CASSEALQAAPGHF. DNA for the CDR3: TGTGCCAGCAGTGAAGCGCTTCAGGCAGCCCCCGGGCATTTT.

The V gene is TRBV6-5, the J gene TRBJ1-6, with D tentatively TRBD1 (5 bases). Trimming removed 6 bases from V and 10 bases from J, with 16 bases in between. The CDR3 has 14 amino acids. Per germline, CDR1 MNHEY and CDR2 SVGAGI. DNA for the CDR3: TGTGCCAGCAGCGTCGGGACTTTGGGCTCACCCCTCCACTTT. Its translation is CASSVGTLGSPLHF.

The chain is built from TRBV30 and TRBJ1-2; D remains unclear. The CDR3 covers 13 residues. Trimming took 3 bases from V and 4 from J, leaving 12 bases between them. Germline CDR1 and CDR2: GTSNPN and SVGIG (reference sequence). As DNA, the CDR3 is TGTGCCTGGAGCCCACACGGACTCTATGGCTACACCTTC. Its translation is CAWSPHGLYGYTF.

The chain employs TRBV7-9 and TRBJ1-4; 7 bases are a match to TRBD1. Germline V gene data show CDR1 as SEHNR and CDR2 as FQNEAQ (reference sequence). The trim removed 5 bases at V and 5 bases at J, leaving 5 bases unmatched. CDR3 length equals 14 residues. CDR3 protein: CASSVTGINEKLFF. DNA for the CDR3: TGTGCCAGCAGCGTGACAGGGATCAATGAAAAACTGTTTTTT.

The V call is TRBV21-1, the J call TRBJ2-2; the DNA was not compared with TRBD1, the D call given in the table. TRBV21-1 corresponds to a pseudogene. The CDR3 extends over 14 amino acids. CDR3 in DNA: TGTGCCAGCAGCCGCGGACAGAGCACCGGGGAGCTGTTTTTT. This encodes CASSRGQSTGELFF.

V and J are TRBV28 and TRBJ2-5; the D gene is possibly TRBD2 (5 bases). The germline V and J ends were trimmed by 3 bases and 3 bases, with 14 bases remaining between them. CDR3 length equals 15 residues. From germline, CDR1 is MDHEN and CDR2 SYDVKM. The CDR3 nucleotides are TGTGCCAGCAGTTTCGGAGCGGTTTTTAAAGAGACCCAGTACTTC. Translation: CASSFGAVFKETQYF.

The chain carries TRBV2 and TRBJ2-1, with 10 bases lining up with TRBD2. The CDR3 is made up of 16 amino acids. Germline loops: CDR1 SNHLY, CDR2 FYNNEI. Trimming removed 7 bases from V and 7 bases from J; junction bases left unmatched: 13. DNA of the CDR3: TGTGCCAGCAATAGAGCGGGGGGGACCTTTCCTAATGAGCAGTTCTTC. As protein: CASNRAGGTFPNEQFF. The variable domain in full, completed from reference TRBV2 and TRBJ2-1, reads EPEVTQTPSHQVTQMGQEVILRCVPISNHLYFYWYRQILGQKVEFLVSFYNNEISEKSEIFDDQFSVERPDGSNFTLKIRSTKLEDSAMYFCASNRAGGTFPNEQFFGPGTRLTVL.

This clone was seen once. The chain joins TRBV9 to TRBJ2-7; the match to TRBD2 covers 12 bases. The CDR3 runs 15 residues. Per germline, CDR1 SGDLS and CDR2 YYNGEE. With 4 bases clipped from V and 7 bases from J, the junction kept 9 bases outside the gene matches. CDR3 nucleotides: TGTGCCAGCAGCCGCTTAGGACTAGCGGGAAGGGAGCAGTACTTC. It codes for CASSRLGLAGREQYF. The whole variable domain, filled in from reference TRBV9 and TRBJ2-7, reads DSGVTQTPKHLITATGQRVTLRCSPRSGDLSVYWYQQSLDQGLQFLIQYYNGEERAKGNILERFSAQQFPDLHSELNLSSLELGDSALYFCASSRLGLAGREQYFGPGTRLTVT.

This rearrangement joins TRBV5-6 to TRBJ2-2; 8 nucleotides line up with TRBD1. V dropped 6 bases and J dropped 0; count of bases not matched to a gene: 4. CDR3 length: 15 residues. The V gene's germline CDR1 is SGHDT and CDR2 YYEEEE. CDR3 nucleotides: TGTGCCAGCAACAAGGACAGGGCGAACACCGGGGAGCTGTTTTTT. Amino acid sequence: CASNKDRANTGELFF.

The J gene is TRBJ2-2, the V gene TRBV2; D perhaps matches TRBD2 (5 bases). Germline assignment: CDR1 SNHLY and CDR2 FYNNEI. The CDR3 is made up of 12 amino acids. The V gene lost 3 bases and the J gene lost 6 bases, with 5 bases spanning the gap. CDR3 nucleotides: TGTGCCAGCAGTGAGGAGGCCGGGGAGCTGTTTTTT. This encodes CASSEEAGELFF.

The gene calls are TRBV19 and TRBJ2-7, with 9 bases that match TRBD1. This CDR3 is built from 15 residues. CDR1 is LNHDA, CDR2 SQIVND, per germline (reference sequence). Losses at the gene ends were 5 bases for V and 1 base for J; bases not matched to a gene: 6. CDR3 amino acids: CASSAGQGSSYEQYF. The CDR3 region has the DNA TGTGCCAGTAGTGCGGGACAGGGCAGTTCCTACGAGCAGTACTTC.

The chain uses TRBV19 and TRBJ2-5, with 14 positions matching TRBD2. Germline lookup yields CDR1 LNHDA and CDR2 SQIVND (reference sequence). J was trimmed by 5 bases and V by 4 bases; bases with no gene match: 9. CDR3 length: 17 amino acids. The CDR3 nucleotides read TGTGCCAGTAGTACTCGCCCGACTAGCGGGAGGGCCGAGACCCAGTACTTC. Residues: CASSTRPTSGRAETQYF.